These T cell receptor beta chains were read from a single sample in a study of shared T cell receptors in the human thymus. TCRdb's copy holds only in-frame clones and misses some; the assay was immunoSEQ multiplex PCR. The sample has hundreds of thousands of clones, 87% seen once; the top ten hold over 0.008%. These records were also assigned to another study, of human thymus T cells.

Sequencing was done on a sample of thymocytes. These receptors were obtained from a boy under three years old with a congenital heart defect. CDR3s include the opening cysteine and the closing phenylalanine or tryptophan. D genes are given only for firm matches. Not every row has a clone size; where given, it reads once, few, many or a size class.

D gene	J gene	V gene	clone size	CDR3 DNA	CDR3 protein
NA	TRBJ2-7	TRBV9	NA	TGTGCCAGCAGCGTAACTGATTGCCTCATCACCGAGCAGTACTTC	CASSVTDCLITEQYF
TRBD1	TRBJ2-5	TRBV2	NA	TGTGCCAGGGACAGGGAACAAGAGACCCAGTACTTC	CARDREQETQYF
NA	TRBJ2-7	TRBV7-7	NA	TGTGCCAGCAGCTTAGATGGGGCTTCCTACGAGCAGTACTTC	CASSLDGASYEQYF
NA	TRBJ2-7	TRBV5-1	NA	TGCGCCAGCAGCTTGCTAGGACAAACCTACGAGCAGTACTTC	CASSLLGQTYEQYF
TRBD2	TRBJ2-1	TRBV29-1	NA	TGCAGCGTTGATGGGACTAGCGGTTACAATGAGCAGTTCTTC	CSVDGTSGYNEQFF
TRBD1	TRBJ2-3	TRBV10-2	NA	TGCGCCAGCGGACGGACAGGGGCCACAGATACGCAGTATTTT	CASGRTGATDTQYF
NA	TRBJ2-7	TRBV5-4	NA	TGTGCCAGCAGCCCAACAGGGAATTCGTACGAGCAGTACTTC	CASSPTGNSYEQYF
TRBD1	TRBJ2-1	TRBV4-3	NA	TGCGCCAGCAGCACCCCGGGACAGGGGAGCAATGAGCAGTTCTTC	CASSTPGQGSNEQFF
NA	TRBJ1-5	TRBV15	NA	TGTGCCACCAGCATAAAGCCCCCGTGGGCCTGGCCCCAGCATTTT	CATSIKPPWAWPQHF
NA	TRBJ1-4	TRBV9	NA	TGTGCCAGCAGCCCCGAAAGGGAGGCTGAAAAACTGTTTTTT	CASSPEREAEKLFF
NA	TRBJ1-1	TRBV5-5	NA	TGTGCCAGCAGCTTGGGGGCCCCGGTGCGGGGGGTGAACACTGAAGCTTTCTTT	CASSLGAPVRGVNTEAFF
TRBD1	TRBJ1-2	TRBV28	NA	TGTGCCAGCCGGACAGGGGCGGACTATGGCTACACCTTC	CASRTGADYGYTF
TRBD1	TRBJ1-6	TRBV4-1	once	TGCGCCAGCAGCCAAGGGGACAGGCTGAATTCACCCCTCCACTTT	CASSQGDRLNSPLHF
NA	TRBJ2-1	TRBV27	NA	TGTGCCAGCAGTCCGACTTTGCCCTCCTACAATGAGCAGTTCTTC	CASSPTLPSYNEQFF